These 9 T cell receptor beta chains came from one sample sequenced in a study of pediatric ulcerative colitis. The table came from immunoSEQ multiplex PCR; TCRdb's copy has only in-frame clones and leaves some out. The sample records tens of thousands of clones, around 87% being singletons. The sample consisted of blood. The receptor set was obtained from a boy younger than 18 who was a control in a study of pediatric ulcerative colitis.

The genes are TRBV9 and TRBJ1-4, with TRBD1 matching 7 bases. Germline loops: CDR1 SGDLS, CDR2 YYNGEE. This CDR3 is 16 amino acids long. V was pared by 3 bases and J by 0 bases, with 5 bases of the junction left unmatched. The CDR3 is CASSAAGQPTNEKLFF. CDR3 bases: TGTGCCAGCAGCGCCGCGGGACAGCCAACTAATGAAAAACTGTTTTTT.

The J gene is TRBJ2-3, the V gene TRBV6-1; perhaps TRBD2 as D (6 bases). The V end was cut by 2 bases, the J end by 6 bases, with 18 bases between. Germline-derived CDR1 and CDR2 are MNHNS and SASEGT. CDR3 length: 16 amino acids. CDR3 residues: CASSEPVYRGFDTQYF. The CDR3 DNA reads TGTGCCAGCAGTGAACCAGTCTACCGGGGGTTCGATACGCAGTATTTT.

CDR3 sequence (DNA): TGCGCCAGCAGCTTGGGCAGTTATCAGCAGTACTTC. It is translated as CASSLGSYQQYF. The chain links TRBV5-1 to TRBJ2-7; D ambiguous. The V and J ends lost 0 bases and 8 bases respectively, with 9 bases between them. Germline V CDR1 and CDR2: SGHRS, YFSETQ. The CDR3 has 12 residues.

The V call is TRBV4-3, the J call TRBJ2-3; 7 bases are a match to TRBD1. This CDR3 has 16 residues. V shed 3 bases and J 4 bases; nucleotides not matched to a gene: 10. The germline V gene has CDR1 LGHNA and CDR2 YSLEER. The DNA for the CDR3 is TGCGCCAGCAGCCAGTACTCAGGGGGTGCCGCAGATACGCAGTATTTT. This codes for CASSQYSGGAADTQYF.

The rearrangement links TRBV30 to TRBJ1-2; 7 positions match TRBD1. This CDR3 comprises 19 residues. J was trimmed by 3 bases and V by 1 base; bases with no gene match: 20. Germline CDR1 and CDR2: GTSNPN and SVGIG (reference sequence). The CDR3 DNA follows: TGTGCCTGGAGTGAGGTCGGGACAGCGAGTGGGAGAGGACACTATGGCTACACCTTC. As protein: CAWSEVGTASGRGHYGYTF.

This chain joins TRBV28 and TRBJ2-1, with TRBD1 matching over 8 bases. V lost 9 bases to trimming and J lost 5 bases; unmatched junction nucleotides: 15. CDR1 is MDHEN and CDR2 is SYDVKM in the germline V gene. This CDR3 comprises 16 residues. CDR3 DNA sequence: TGTGCCAGTCAAGAAACGACAGGGGTATCCGACAATGAGCAGTTCTTC. Translating it yields CASQETTGVSDNEQFF.

The chain uses TRBV9 and TRBJ2-3, with TRBD2 matching 11 bases. The V gene's germline CDR1 is SGDLS and CDR2 YYNGEE. The V gene end was trimmed by 5 bases and the J gene end by 2 bases; junction bases not matched to a gene: 7. The CDR3 sequence is 16 residues long. The CDR3 region is CASRNLGLADTDTQYF. For the CDR3, the DNA is TGTGCCAGCAGAAACTTGGGACTAGCGGACACAGATACGCAGTATTTT.

This chain uses TRBV7-3 with TRBJ1-1, with a tentative D call TRBD1 (6 bases). The CDR3 is made up of 13 amino acids. V was shortened by 5 bases and J by 0 bases, with 7 bases between the two germline ends. Germline CDR1 is SGHTA and CDR2 is FQGTGA. The CDR3 nucleotides are TGTGCCAGCAGCGGGGACATGAACACTGAAGCTTTCTTT. Translation gives CASSGDMNTEAFF. Drawing the rest from reference TRBV7-3 and TRBJ1-1, the complete variable domain is GAGVSQTPSNKVTEKGKYVELRCDPISGHTALYWYRQSLGQGPEFLIYFQGTGAADDSGLPNDRFFAVRPEGSVSTLKIQRTERGDSAVYLCASSGDMNTEAFFGQGTRLTVV.

The chain has TRBV7-2 and TRBJ1-1; no firm D call. CDR3 size: 14 residues. Trimming removed 1 base from V and 1 base from J, with 7 bases in between. Germline V gene sequence: CDR1 SGHTA, CDR2 FQGNSA. CDR3 amino acids: CASSLEASNTEAFF. DNA of the CDR3: TGTGCCAGCAGCTTAGAGGCGTCGAACACTGAAGCTTTCTTT.